This T cell receptor (beta chain) was captured in a study of blood T cells in healthy people across ages. Study-level background: Capturing about one barcoded beta molecule per two T cells was achieved by template switching.

Germline trimming cut 0 bases from V and 8 bases from J; bases unmatched to any gene: 8. Per germline, CDR1 LGHNA and CDR2 YSLEER. The CDR3 covers 15 residues. For the second PCR, which ran for roughly 6 to 12 cycles, a sample-barcoded 5' primer and a J-beta primer mix were used. Through a template-switch adaptor with 12 random nucleotides, each cDNA molecule received a tag. A single record per CDR3 protein comes from TCRdb applying MiXCR to the 5' RACE reads. The sample lists 1 million to 1.2 million distinct CDR3 sequences, more than 30% occurring once. Aged roughly 6 to 100, donors were systemically healthy Caucasians from Russia. Study observations and caveats: A roughly linear fall in TCR beta diversity per million T cells was seen with increasing age.

This clonotype was picked up one time. Its matching antigen is unknown. The chain joins TRBV4-3 to TRBJ1-2; TRBD1 aligns across 8 bases. The sequence derives from a man younger than 35 in good health. Input material: blood. This CDR3 reads CASSQDHQGAQGYTF. The CDR3 bases are TGCGCCAGCAGCCAAGACCATCAGGGGGCGCAGGGCTACACCTTC.